This T cell receptor (beta chain) appears in the sequencing data of a study of cytotoxic CD8 clonotypes in ibrutinib-treated CLL. Findings of the study overall: Public clonotypes were rare and shrank or held steady on treatment.

Only in-frame clones appear in the TCRdb table, and some are missing; sequencing was by immunoSEQ multiplex PCR. The table lists about 160,000 clones, about 88% of them singletons. On this clone itself: The antigen remains unidentified.

CDR3 length equals 14 residues. Germline values: CDR1 SGHVS, CDR2 FQNEAQ. V was shortened by 5 bases and J by 0 bases, with 9 bases between the two germline ends. The source of this sequence is a human donor with chronic lymphocytic leukemia. The V gene is TRBV7-8, the J gene TRBJ2-3; D remains unclear. Source: PBMCs, taken at disease progression, from a patient treated with ibrutinib. CDR3 protein: CASSPVTSTDTQYF. Written as DNA, the CDR3 is TGTGCCAGCAGCCCAGTGACTAGCACAGATACGCAGTATTTT.